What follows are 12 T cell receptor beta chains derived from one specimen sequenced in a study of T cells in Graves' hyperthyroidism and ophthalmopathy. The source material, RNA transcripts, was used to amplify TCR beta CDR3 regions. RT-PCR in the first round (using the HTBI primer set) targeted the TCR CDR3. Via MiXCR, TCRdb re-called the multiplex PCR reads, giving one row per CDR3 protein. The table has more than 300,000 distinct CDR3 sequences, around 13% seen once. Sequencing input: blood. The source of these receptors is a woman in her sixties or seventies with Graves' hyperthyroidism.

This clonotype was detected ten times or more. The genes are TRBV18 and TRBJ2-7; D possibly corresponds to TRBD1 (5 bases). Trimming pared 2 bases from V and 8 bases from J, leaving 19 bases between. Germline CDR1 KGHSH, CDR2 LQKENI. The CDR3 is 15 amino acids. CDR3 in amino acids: CASSPGAVLTPQQYF. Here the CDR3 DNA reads TGTGCCAGCTCACCAGGGGCGGTACTTACTCCCCAGCAGTACTTC.

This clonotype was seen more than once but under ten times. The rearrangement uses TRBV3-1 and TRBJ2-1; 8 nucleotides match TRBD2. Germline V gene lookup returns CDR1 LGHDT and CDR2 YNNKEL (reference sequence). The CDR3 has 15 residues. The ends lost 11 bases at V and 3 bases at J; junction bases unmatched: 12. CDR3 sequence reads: CASKATGGSYNEQFF. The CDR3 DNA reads TGTGCCTCCAAAGCAACGGGAGGGAGCTACAATGAGCAGTTCTTC.

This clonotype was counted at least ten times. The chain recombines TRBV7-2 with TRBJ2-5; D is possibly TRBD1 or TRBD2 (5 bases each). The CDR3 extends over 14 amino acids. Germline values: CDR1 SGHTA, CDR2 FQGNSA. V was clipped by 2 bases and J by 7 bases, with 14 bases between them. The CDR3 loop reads CASSLQLDGGTQYF. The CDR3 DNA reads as TGTGCCAGCAGCTTACAGCTGGATGGGGGGACCCAGTACTTC. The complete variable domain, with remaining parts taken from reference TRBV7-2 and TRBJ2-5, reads GAGVSQSPSNKVTEKGKDVELRCDPISGHTALYWYRQSLGQGLEFLIYFQGNSAPDKSGLPSDRFSAERTGGSVSTLTIQRTQQEDSAVYLCASSLQLDGGTQYFGPGTRLLVL.

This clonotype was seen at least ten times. The CDR3: CSALAENTGELFF. CDR3 coding DNA: TGCAGTGCGCTAGCCGAGAACACCGGGGAGCTGTTTTTT. V and J are TRBV20-1 and TRBJ2-2, with a weak D call TRBD2 (5 bases). This CDR3 is 13 amino acids long. Germline V gene sequence: CDR1 DFQATT, CDR2 SNEGSKA (reference sequence). Trimming took 6 bases from V and 1 from J, leaving 9 bases between them.

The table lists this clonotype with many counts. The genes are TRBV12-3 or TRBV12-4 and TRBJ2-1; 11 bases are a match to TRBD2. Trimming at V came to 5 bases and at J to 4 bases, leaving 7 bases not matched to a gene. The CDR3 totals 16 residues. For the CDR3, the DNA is TGTGCCAGCAGTCGAATAGCGGGAGGGAAGTACAATGAGCAGTTCTTC. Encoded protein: CASSRIAGGKYNEQFF.

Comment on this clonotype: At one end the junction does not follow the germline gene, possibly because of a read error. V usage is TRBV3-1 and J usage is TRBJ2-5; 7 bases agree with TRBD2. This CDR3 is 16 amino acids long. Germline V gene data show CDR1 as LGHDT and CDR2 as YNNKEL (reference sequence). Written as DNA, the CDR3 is TGTGCCAGCAGCCAAGATCTAGCGGCTTTCCAAGAGGCCCAGTACTTC. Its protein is CASSQDLAAFQEAQYF.

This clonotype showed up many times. The CDR3 region is CASSQTGQYSNQPQHF. In DNA, the CDR3 is TGTGCCAGCAGCCAGACAGGGCAATATAGCAATCAGCCCCAGCATTTT. The J gene is TRBJ1-5, the V gene TRBV5-6, with 7 bases identical to TRBD1. CDR3 length equals 16 residues. Germline CDR1 and CDR2: SGHDT and YYEEEE. Trimming took 4 bases from V and 0 from J; bases not matched to a gene: 7.

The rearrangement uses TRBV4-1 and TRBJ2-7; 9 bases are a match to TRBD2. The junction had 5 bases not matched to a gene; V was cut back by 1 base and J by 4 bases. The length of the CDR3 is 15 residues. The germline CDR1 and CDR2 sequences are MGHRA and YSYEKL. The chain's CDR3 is CASSQAGTSIYEQYF. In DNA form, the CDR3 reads TGCGCCAGCAGCCAAGCCGGGACTAGCATTTACGAGCAGTACTTC.

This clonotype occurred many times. CDR3 in amino acids: CANSGIGTEAFF. The DNA of the CDR3 is TGTGCCAACTCAGGGATCGGCACTGAAGCTTTCTTT. The chain recombines TRBV6-1 with TRBJ1-1; possible D gene TRBD1, 5 bases. Trimming took 10 bases from V and 4 from J, leaving 13 bases between them. Looked up from germline, CDR1 is MNHNS and CDR2 is SASEGT. The length of the CDR3 is 12 residues.

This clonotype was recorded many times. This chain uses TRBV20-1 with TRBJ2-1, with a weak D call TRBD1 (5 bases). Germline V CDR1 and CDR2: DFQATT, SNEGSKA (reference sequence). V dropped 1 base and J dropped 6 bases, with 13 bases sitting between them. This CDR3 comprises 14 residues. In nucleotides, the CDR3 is TGCAGTGCTAGAGTAGTTTCAGGGTCCAATGAGCAGTTCTTC. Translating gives CSARVVSGSNEQFF.

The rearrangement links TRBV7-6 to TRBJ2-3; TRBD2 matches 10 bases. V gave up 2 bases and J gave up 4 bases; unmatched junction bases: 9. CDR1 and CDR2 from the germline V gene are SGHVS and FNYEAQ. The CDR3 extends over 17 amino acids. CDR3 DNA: TGTGCCAGCAGCTTATCCCTAGCGGGAGTTCCGGCAGATACGCAGTATTTT. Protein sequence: CASSLSLAGVPADTQYF.

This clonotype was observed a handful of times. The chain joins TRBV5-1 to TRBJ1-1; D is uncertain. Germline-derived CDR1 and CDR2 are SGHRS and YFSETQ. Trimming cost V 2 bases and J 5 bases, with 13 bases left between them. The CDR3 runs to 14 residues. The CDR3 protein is CASSLPAAGTEAFF. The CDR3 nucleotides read TGCGCCAGCAGCTTACCGGCGGCTGGGACTGAAGCTTTCTTT. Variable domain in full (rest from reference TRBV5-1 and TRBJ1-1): KAGVTQTPRYLIKTRGQQVTLSCSPISGHRSVSWYQQTPGQGLQFLFEYFSETQRNKGNFPGRFSGRQFSNSRSEMNVSTLELGDSALYLCASSLPAAGTEAFFGQGTRLTVV.